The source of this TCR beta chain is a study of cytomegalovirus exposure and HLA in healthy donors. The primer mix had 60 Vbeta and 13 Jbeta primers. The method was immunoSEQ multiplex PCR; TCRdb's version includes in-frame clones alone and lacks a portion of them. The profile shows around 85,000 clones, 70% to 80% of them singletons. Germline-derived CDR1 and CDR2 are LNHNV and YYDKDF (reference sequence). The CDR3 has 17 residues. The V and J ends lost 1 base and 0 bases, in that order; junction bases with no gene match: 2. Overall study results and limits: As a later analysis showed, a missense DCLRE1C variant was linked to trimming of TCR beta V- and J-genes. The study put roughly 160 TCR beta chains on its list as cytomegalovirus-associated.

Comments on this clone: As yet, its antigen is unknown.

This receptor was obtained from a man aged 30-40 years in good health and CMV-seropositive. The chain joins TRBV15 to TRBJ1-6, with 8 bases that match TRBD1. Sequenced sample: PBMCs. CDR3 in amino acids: CATSRGTGGSYNSPLHF. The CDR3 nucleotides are TGTGCCACCAGCAGAGGTACAGGGGGCTCCTATAATTCACCCCTCCACTTT.